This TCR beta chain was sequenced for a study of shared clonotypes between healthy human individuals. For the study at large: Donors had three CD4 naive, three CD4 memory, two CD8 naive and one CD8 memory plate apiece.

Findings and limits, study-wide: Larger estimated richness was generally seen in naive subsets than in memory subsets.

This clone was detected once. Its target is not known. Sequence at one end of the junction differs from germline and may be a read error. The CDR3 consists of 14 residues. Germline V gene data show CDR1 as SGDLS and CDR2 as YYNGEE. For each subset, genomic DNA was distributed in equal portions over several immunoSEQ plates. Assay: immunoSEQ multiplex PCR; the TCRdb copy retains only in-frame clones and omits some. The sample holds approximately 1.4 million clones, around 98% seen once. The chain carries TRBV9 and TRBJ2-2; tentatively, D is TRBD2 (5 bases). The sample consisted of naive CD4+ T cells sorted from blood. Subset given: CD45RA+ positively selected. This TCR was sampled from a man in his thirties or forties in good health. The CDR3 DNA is TGTGCCAGCAGGGTAGGAGGGAACACCGGGGAGCTGTTTTTT. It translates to CASRVGGNTGELFF. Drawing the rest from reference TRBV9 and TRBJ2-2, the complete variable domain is DSGVTQTPKHLITATGQRVTLRCSPRSGDLSVYWYQQSLDQGLQFLIQYYNGEERAKGNILERFSAQQFPDLHSELNLSSLELGDSALYFCASRVGGNTGELFFGEGSRLTVL.